Listed below are T cell receptor beta chains from one sample, sequenced in a study of cytomegalovirus exposure and HLA in healthy donors. The protocol was immunoSEQ multiplex PCR, while the TCRdb copy is restricted to in-frame clones and leaves out a portion. The data show roughly 100,000 clones, about 12% seen once. The material sequenced was PBMCs. All receptors derive from a man aged 35 to 55 in good health and CMV-seropositive. Each CDR3 is given with its conserved first and last residue. A D gene is named only where the DNA matches it firmly. Expanded clones are given a class, and other clones once, few, many or no size at all.

v_gene	d_gene	j_gene	abundance	CDR3nt	CDR3aa
TRBV9	NA	TRBJ2-2	NA	TGTGCCAGCAGGGGGGGGAACACCGGGGAGCTGTTTTTT	CASRGGNTGELFF
TRBV7-9	TRBD2	TRBJ2-7	NA	TGTGCCAGCAGCACGCTAGCGGGAGGCCACGAGCAGTACTTC	CASSTLAGGHEQYF
TRBV7-9	NA	TRBJ2-2	NA	TGTGCCAGCAGCTTTTGGCTTGGCACCGGGGAGCTGTTTTTT	CASSFWLGTGELFF
TRBV27	NA	TRBJ2-7	few	TGTGCCAGCGGTACCTACAGGGTTAGGAGGTCCTACGAGCAGTACTTC	CASGTYRVRRSYEQYF
TRBV4-2	TRBD1	TRBJ2-3	NA	TGTGCCAGCAGCCATGACTCGCGCAGGGGGCTTAGTGCAGATACGCAGTATTTT	CASSHDSRRGLSADTQYF
TRBV15	NA	TRBJ1-3	few	TGTGCCACCAGCTTCGCCTCGGTTTCTGGAAACACCATATATTTT	CATSFASVSGNTIYF
TRBV30	TRBD1	TRBJ2-6	NA	TGTGCCTGGAGAGCACAGGGGGCTGGGGCCAACGTCCTGACTTTC	CAWRAQGAGANVLTF
TRBV9	NA	TRBJ1-1	few	TGTGCCAGCAGCCCTCGGGACACGAACACTGAAGCTTTCTTT	CASSPRDTNTEAFF
TRBV27	NA	TRBJ1-1	NA	TGTGCCAGCAGTAAAACGATACAGGGGAACACTGAAGCTTTCTTT	CASSKTIQGNTEAFF
TRBV6-1	NA	TRBJ1-1	NA	TGTGCCAGCAGTGACTGGCGGCGGAACACTGAAGCTTTCTTT	CASSDWRRNTEAFF
TRBV7-2	NA	TRBJ2-7	few	TGTGCCAGCAGCATAGGACAGACACTCTACGAGCAGTACTTC	CASSIGQTLYEQYF
TRBV10-3	NA	TRBJ2-7	few	TGTGCCATCAGTGAGTTTGACGGACTATCTAGCTCCTACGAGCAGTACTTC	CAISEFDGLSSSYEQYF
TRBV5-1	TRBD1	TRBJ1-1	NA	TGCGCCAGCAGCTCAGGACAGGGGGTGAACACTGAAGCTTTCTTT	CASSSGQGVNTEAFF
TRBV2	TRBD2	TRBJ2-7	few	TGTGCCAGTCACCAGACTAGCGGGAGTCTCTACGAGCAGTACTTC	CASHQTSGSLYEQYF
TRBV6-6	NA	TRBJ1-2	few	TGTGCCAGCAGTTGGACAGACTATGGCTACACCTTC	CASSWTDYGYTF
TRBV28	NA	TRBJ2-4	few	TGTGCCAGCAGTTTATCGGGGACCAAAAACATTCAGTACTTC	CASSLSGTKNIQYF
TRBV2	NA	TRBJ2-3	NA	TGTGCCAGCAGCCTGGACACTTACGCTAGCACAGATACGCAGTATTTT	CASSLDTYASTDTQYF
TRBV25-1	NA	TRBJ1-4	NA	TGTGCCAGCAGTGAATATGAAGGGGCGCAACGGGAAAAACTGTTTTTT	CASSEYEGAQREKLFF
TRBV6-5	NA	TRBJ1-1	NA	TGTGCCAGCAGTTACGGCAGGAACACTGAAGCTTTCTTT	CASSYGRNTEAFF
TRBV2	TRBD2	TRBJ2-1	NA	TGTGCCAGCAGTCGGACTAGCGGGAGTGGTTACAATGAGCAGTTCTTC	CASSRTSGSGYNEQFF
TRBV6-6	NA	TRBJ1-5	NA	TGTGCCAGCAACCCCTATAGCAATCAGCCCCAGCATTTT	CASNPYSNQPQHF
TRBV10-3	NA	TRBJ2-5	NA	TGTGCCATCAGTGGGTCCCTGGGGAGGGAGACCCAGTACTTC	CAISGSLGRETQYF
TRBV7-9	NA	TRBJ2-5	NA	TGTGCCAGCAGCCCTAGGGCGGGTAGTGAGGAGACCCAGTACTTC	CASSPRAGSEETQYF
TRBV5-1	NA	TRBJ2-1	few	TGCGCCAGCAGCCTGACCCCACCGGGTAGCGGCAGCTCCTACAATGAGCAGTTCTTC	CASSLTPPGSGSSYNEQFF
TRBV5-4	NA	TRBJ2-4	NA	TGTGCCAGCAGCTGGAGAGGGGGTTCCAAAAACATTCAGTACTTC	CASSWRGGSKNIQYF
TRBV13	TRBD1	TRBJ1-1	few	TGTGCCAGCAGCACCCCGGACAGGGCGAACACTGAAGCTTTCTTT	CASSTPDRANTEAFF